This T cell receptor (beta chain) comes out of a study of response to subunit inactivated influenza vaccine. Study-wide results and limits: Each seasonal flu vaccination may recruit only limited new T cells, authors suggested.

CDR1 is LGHNA, CDR2 YNFKEQ, per germline. This CDR3 spans 15 amino acids. Germline trimming cut 9 bases from V and 6 bases from J; bases unmatched to any gene: 8. TCRdb re-called the RT-PCR reads through MiXCR, storing one row per CDR3 protein. Here the sample spans around 520,000 distinct CDR3 sequences, 10% to 15% being singletons. This clonotype was detected only a few times. Its antigen is not known. The sequence derives from a man between 45 and 60 years old who received an inactivated influenza vaccine. The sequencing here drew on PBMCs from blood, taken on the day of vaccination. The V call is TRBV4-2, the J call TRBJ2-2; 12 bases are shared with TRBD1. The DNA for the CDR3 is TGTGCCAGTCAAGTCGGGACAGGGGGCCCCGGGGAGCTGTTTTTT. Translation: CASQVGTGGPGELFF.